This is a list of T cell receptor beta chains from one sample in a study of shared clonotypes between healthy human individuals. The data were produced by immunoSEQ multiplex PCR, yet TCRdb's version contains in-frame clones alone and is incomplete. This sample has millions of clones, with about 94% found just once. The sample taken for sequencing was naive CD8+ T cells sorted from blood. Receptor source: a man aged 18 to 30 in good health. The CDR3 runs from the conserved cysteine through the conserved F or W. The D gene is left open where the match is weak. Expanded clones are given a class, and other clones once, few, many or no size at all.

v_gene: TRBV6-6; j_gene: TRBJ2-7; d_gene: -; abundance: -; CDR3aa: CASSYSLTYEQYF; CDR3nt: TGTGCCAGCAGTTACTCGCTGACCTACGAGCAGTACTTC
v_gene: TRBV10-3; j_gene: TRBJ2-3; d_gene: TRBD2; abundance: once; CDR3aa: CAIRDSGSPDTQYF; CDR3nt: TGTGCCATCAGAGATAGCGGGAGTCCAGATACGCAGTATTTT
v_gene: TRBV7-9; j_gene: TRBJ2-7; d_gene: TRBD1; abundance: -; CDR3aa: CASSLDRQGSYEQYF; CDR3nt: TGTGCCAGCAGCTTAGATCGACAGGGATCCTACGAGCAGTACTTC
v_gene: TRBV4-1; j_gene: TRBJ2-7; d_gene: -; abundance: -; CDR3aa: CASSQDQADEQYF; CDR3nt: TGCGCCAGCAGCCAAGACCAGGCTGACGAGCAGTACTTC
v_gene: TRBV5-6; j_gene: TRBJ2-7; d_gene: -; abundance: -; CDR3aa: CASSLVVGVKSYEQYF; CDR3nt: TGTGCCAGCAGCTTGGTTGTGGGAGTGAAATCCTACGAGCAGTACTTC
v_gene: TRBV7-9; j_gene: TRBJ1-4; d_gene: TRBD1; abundance: -; CDR3aa: CASSSWTGQNEKLFF; CDR3nt: TGTGCCAGCAGCTCATGGACAGGGCAAAATGAAAAACTGTTTTTT
v_gene: TRBV18; j_gene: TRBJ2-3; d_gene: -; abundance: -; CDR3aa: CASSPLITAVGPDTQYF; CDR3nt: TGTGCCAGCTCACCACTAATCACGGCTGTCGGGCCAGATACGCAGTATTTT
v_gene: TRBV4-3; j_gene: TRBJ2-7; d_gene: TRBD2; abundance: -; CDR3aa: CASSHSTPGLAGESYEQYF; CDR3nt: TGCGCCAGCAGCCATTCGACACCGGGACTAGCGGGAGAGTCCTACGAGCAGTACTTC
v_gene: TRBV4-1; j_gene: TRBJ1-1; d_gene: TRBD1; abundance: -; CDR3aa: CASSNPGQGQFEAFF; CDR3nt: TGCGCCAGCAGCAACCCGGGACAGGGGCAATTTGAAGCTTTCTTT
v_gene: TRBV28; j_gene: TRBJ1-3; d_gene: -; abundance: -; CDR3aa: CASSFPYHAPRGNTIYF; CDR3nt: TGTGCCAGCAGTTTCCCCTACCACGCCCCTAGAGGAAACACCATATATTTT
v_gene: TRBV9; j_gene: TRBJ2-1; d_gene: -; abundance: -; CDR3aa: CASSVAGDSYNEQFF; CDR3nt: TGTGCCAGCAGCGTAGCAGGGGACTCCTACAATGAGCAGTTCTTC
v_gene: TRBV6-1; j_gene: TRBJ2-7; d_gene: -; abundance: -; CDR3aa: CASSTRTLPGEQYF; CDR3nt: TGTGCCAGCAGTACCCGGACCCTTCCGGGCGAGCAGTACTTC
v_gene: TRBV21-1; j_gene: TRBJ1-3; d_gene: -; abundance: -; CDR3aa: CASSKFAISGNTIYF; CDR3nt: TGTGCCAGCAGCAAATTCGCTATCTCTGGAAACACCATATATTTT
v_gene: TRBV5-5; j_gene: TRBJ2-3; d_gene: TRBD1; abundance: -; CDR3aa: CASSFGTASTDTQYF; CDR3nt: TGTGCCAGCAGCTTTGGGACAGCTAGCACAGATACGCAGTATTTT
v_gene: TRBV5-4; j_gene: TRBJ1-6; d_gene: -; abundance: -; CDR3aa: CASSLGNSPLHF; CDR3nt: TGTGCCAGCAGCTTGGGTAATTCACCCCTCCACTTT
v_gene: TRBV27; j_gene: TRBJ2-6; d_gene: -; abundance: -; CDR3aa: CASTSWGAGANVLTF; CDR3nt: TGTGCCAGCACCTCTTGGGGGGCTGGGGCCAACGTCCTGACTTTC
v_gene: TRBV28; j_gene: TRBJ2-5; d_gene: TRBD2; abundance: -; CDR3aa: CASSFLPSGGEETQYF; CDR3nt: TGTGCCAGCAGTTTCCTCCCAAGCGGGGGTGAAGAGACCCAGTACTTC
v_gene: TRBV9; j_gene: TRBJ2-3; d_gene: -; abundance: -; CDR3aa: CASSGGVNPTDTQYF; CDR3nt: TGTGCCAGCAGCGGGGGGGTAAACCCCACAGATACGCAGTATTTT
v_gene: TRBV7-7; j_gene: TRBJ2-7; d_gene: TRBD1; abundance: -; CDR3aa: CASRRGQGATYEQYF; CDR3nt: TGTGCTAGCAGAAGAGGACAGGGGGCAACCTACGAGCAGTACTTC
v_gene: TRBV13; j_gene: TRBJ2-3; d_gene: TRBD1; abundance: -; CDR3aa: CASSFTGVGTDTQYF; CDR3nt: TGTGCCAGCAGCTTCACAGGGGTTGGCACAGATACGCAGTATTTT
v_gene: TRBV5-6; j_gene: TRBJ2-7; d_gene: -; abundance: -; CDR3aa: CASSEQAYEQYF; CDR3nt: TGTGCCAGCAGCGAGCAGGCGTACGAGCAGTACTTC
v_gene: TRBV27; j_gene: TRBJ2-1; d_gene: TRBD2; abundance: -; CDR3aa: CASSTQTSGHNEQFF; CDR3nt: TGTGCCAGCAGCACCCAGACTAGCGGACACAATGAGCAGTTCTTC
v_gene: TRBV9; j_gene: TRBJ1-2; d_gene: -; abundance: few; CDR3aa: CASSVGSSGYGYTF; CDR3nt: TGTGCCAGCAGCGTAGGCAGTTCGGGCTATGGCTACACCTTC
v_gene: TRBV9; j_gene: TRBJ1-5; d_gene: -; abundance: -; CDR3aa: CASSVDGLQPQHF; CDR3nt: TGTGCCAGCAGCGTAGACGGGCTCCAGCCCCAGCATTTT
v_gene: TRBV7-2; j_gene: TRBJ2-7; d_gene: -; abundance: -; CDR3aa: CASSSGPYYEQYF; CDR3nt: TGTGCCAGCAGCTCTGGGCCTTACTACGAGCAGTACTTC
v_gene: TRBV10-2; j_gene: TRBJ2-1; d_gene: -; abundance: -; CDR3aa: CATGDGLTYNEQFF; CDR3nt: TGCGCCACCGGGGACGGCCTAACTTACAATGAGCAGTTCTTC
v_gene: TRBV11-2; j_gene: TRBJ2-1; d_gene: TRBD2; abundance: -; CDR3aa: CASSFGTGGEQFF; CDR3nt: TGTGCCAGCAGCTTTGGAACGGGGGGTGAGCAGTTCTTC
v_gene: TRBV10-2; j_gene: TRBJ2-1; d_gene: TRBD1; abundance: -; CDR3aa: CASSYPGQGVNEQFF; CDR3nt: TGCGCCAGCAGTTATCCGGGACAGGGGGTCAATGAGCAGTTCTTC
v_gene: TRBV6-6; j_gene: TRBJ2-7; d_gene: -; abundance: once; CDR3aa: CASSLPEHPYEQYF; CDR3nt: TGTGCCAGCAGCCTGCCTGAACATCCCTACGAGCAGTACTTC
v_gene: TRBV6-1; j_gene: TRBJ2-1; d_gene: -; abundance: -; CDR3aa: CASTPGSEQFF; CDR3nt: TGTGCCAGCACCCCAGGGTCCGAGCAGTTCTTC